This TCR beta chain was documented in a study of OX40 agonist ivuxolimab in advanced cancers. Here immunoSEQ multiplex PCR was the method, and the copy in TCRdb shows in-frame clones only, minus some. Among 70,000 to 90,000 clones listed, more than 90% were seen once. Trimming stripped 4 bases from V and 4 bases from J, with 17 bases between. There are 16 residues in the CDR3. CDR1 MNHEY and CDR2 SMNVEV come from the germline V gene (reference sequence). Sequenced here: CD4+ or CD8+ T cells sorted from blood, sampled in a trial of the OX40 agonist ivuxolimab. The sequence derives from an adult with an advanced solid tumor such as melanoma, head and neck, liver or kidney cancer. The chain carries TRBV27 and TRBJ2-1; TRBD2 is a possible D gene (5 bases). CDR3 nucleotide sequence: TGTGCCAGCAGTTCCCATAGCGTAGAGAATTACAATGAGCAGTTCTTC. This gives the protein CASSSHSVENYNEQFF.